These 13 T cell receptor beta chains were all obtained from the same sample, sequenced in a study of shared clonotypes between healthy human individuals. Using immunoSEQ multiplex PCR, the repertoire was profiled, and TCRdb retains in-frame clones only, with some absent. The sample has roughly 2,000,000 clones, over 85% seen once. CD45RO-negative, CCR7-selected cells formed the naive CD8 fraction, which excluded terminally differentiated effector memory CD45RA+ cells. Sequencing used naive CD8+ T cells from PBMCs. The source is a young man in good health. Some clones in this sample may be carry-over from other donors' samples.

The rearrangement joins TRBV6-5 to TRBJ2-7; possible D gene TRBD1, 6 bases. Between the trimmed V and J ends, which lost 0 bases and 0 bases, there was a span of 12 bases. The CDR3 is 16 residues long. Germline V CDR1 and CDR2: MNHEY, SVGAGI. Here the CDR3 reads CASSYSTGPISYEQYF. In DNA form, the CDR3 reads TGTGCCAGCAGTTACTCGACAGGACCAATCTCCTACGAGCAGTACTTC.

Note on this clone: This specimen includes other DNA sequences encoding the same CDR3. V gene TRBV6-5 combines with J gene TRBJ2-2; D is perhaps TRBD1 or TRBD2 (5 bases each). The CDR3 extends over 16 amino acids. Germline lookup yields CDR1 MNHEY and CDR2 SVGAGI. Trimming removed 0 bases from V and 2 bases from J, with 10 bases in between. This CDR3 is CASSYSGTPNTGELFF. The CDR3 nucleotides read TGTGCCAGCAGTTACTCAGGGACCCCAAACACCGGGGAGCTGTTTTTT.

The rearrangement uses TRBV28 and TRBJ2-7, with TRBD2 matching 7 bases. Germline CDR1 is MDHEN and CDR2 is SYDVKM. CDR3 length equals 12 residues. After removal of 6 bases from V and 5 bases from J, the junction contained 4 bases not matched to a gene. CDR3 coding DNA: TGTGCCAGCAGGCGGGACTACAACGAGCAGTACTTC. Its translation: CASRRDYNEQYF.

The chain combines TRBV4-1 with TRBJ1-2; D is unclear. The CDR3 extends over 14 amino acids. V shed 3 bases and J shed 6 bases, with 14 bases lying between them. Germline CDR1 is MGHRA and CDR2 is YSYEKL. CDR3 bases: TGCGCCAGCAGCCAGCGCGTAGTGGCAGATGGCTACACCTTC. This gives the protein CASSQRVVADGYTF.

In nucleotides, the CDR3 is TGTGCCAGCAGTTACTCGGCTAAACAAGAGACCCAGTACTTC. Its translation is CASSYSAKQETQYF. This chain uses TRBV6-6 with TRBJ2-5, with unresolved D. With 0 bases removed from V and 2 bases from J, the gap between germline ends came to 7 bases. Germline lookup yields CDR1 MNHNY and CDR2 SVGAGI (reference sequence). The CDR3 length is 14 residues.

This chain uses TRBV7-8 with TRBJ2-7, with 8 bases identical to TRBD2. Germline CDR1 SGHVS, CDR2 FQNEAQ. This CDR3 has 16 amino acids. With V trimmed by 4 bases and J by 0 bases, 8 bases remained unmatched. The CDR3 DNA reads TGTGCCAGCAGCTCAGGGTTAGCGGGGAGCTCCTACGAGCAGTACTTC. Its protein is CASSSGLAGSSYEQYF.

The chain employs TRBV7-8 and TRBJ2-1; possibly TRBD1 for D (6 bases). Germline V gene sequence: CDR1 SGHVS, CDR2 FQNEAQ. Trimming cost V 1 base and J 7 bases, with 14 bases left between them. CDR3 length equals 15 residues. The chain's CDR3 is CASSLGVIRGNEQFF. CDR3 in DNA: TGTGCCAGCAGCTTAGGGGTCATTAGGGGGAATGAGCAGTTCTTC.

The chain has TRBV7-9 and TRBJ2-7, with 10 bases fitting TRBD1. Unmatched junction bases numbered 8, after V lost 5 bases and J lost 7 bases. The CDR3 loop spans 14 amino acids. The germline gives CDR1 SEHNR, CDR2 FQNEAQ (reference sequence). The CDR3 protein is CASSGPGTGVEQYF. The CDR3 DNA reads as TGTGCCAGCAGCGGCCCCGGGACAGGGGTGGAGCAGTACTTC.

J is TRBJ1-1 and V is TRBV27; TRBD1 might be the D (5 bases). The CDR3 extends over 13 amino acids. Trimming left V 6 bases short and J 4 bases short, with 12 bases between. The germline V gene encodes CDR1 MNHEY and CDR2 SMNVEV (reference sequence). The CDR3 nucleotides are TGTGCCAGCAGCGACACTCAGGGCACTGAAGCTTTCTTT. Its translation is CASSDTQGTEAFF.

A note on this clone: Other DNA sequences in this specimen translate into the identical CDR3. The chain employs TRBV6-5 and TRBJ1-2; 8 nucleotides match TRBD1. The germline gives CDR1 MNHEY, CDR2 SVGAGI. The ends lost 9 bases at V and 9 bases at J; junction bases unmatched: 9. This CDR3 has 12 residues. In DNA, the CDR3 is TGTGCCAGTTCTAACAGGGGGATTAGCTACACCTTC. As protein: CASSNRGISYTF.

The rearrangement joins TRBV11-2 to TRBJ1-2; D is unresolved. Germline-derived CDR1 and CDR2 are SGHAT and FQNNGV. The CDR3 covers 15 residues. The ends were cut back, 6 bases at V and 2 bases at J, with 16 bases in the middle. The CDR3 DNA reads as TGTGCCAGCAGTATGGGCCGCGGAGGGAACTATGGCTACACCTTC. It translates to CASSMGRGGNYGYTF.

This clone was counted a single time. The rearrangement joins TRBV27 to TRBJ2-7; D call uncertain. CDR1 is MNHEY and CDR2 is SMNVEV in the germline V gene (reference sequence). Trimming shortened V by 2 bases and J by 9 bases, and 14 bases separated the two germline ends. This CDR3 spans 13 amino acids. The CDR3 is CASSLGLLSGQYF. The CDR3 bases are TGTGCCAGCAGTTTAGGGCTACTTTCGGGGCAGTACTTC.

The chain couples TRBV6-5 to TRBJ1-1; D is perhaps TRBD1 (5 bases). V was trimmed by 0 bases and J by 1 base, leaving 9 bases between them. The CDR3 consists of 15 residues. Germline CDR1 reads MNHEY; CDR2 reads SVGAGI. The CDR3 DNA reads TGTGCCAGCAGTTACTCGCCAGGACAGAACACTGAAGCTTTCTTT. Its protein product is CASSYSPGQNTEAFF.